The rows below give T cell receptor beta chains drawn from one sample of a study of blood T cell repertoires in COVID-19. Only in-frame clones appear in the TCRdb table, and some are missing; sequencing was by immunoSEQ multiplex PCR. This table holds about 210,000 clones, around nine tenths found once. The sample comprised peripheral blood. These receptor sequences come from a woman aged 40 to 50 with acute or convalescent COVID-19. The CDR3 runs from the conserved cysteine through the conserved F or W. Fields, in order: clone size, V gene, D gene, J gene, CDR3 DNA, CDR3 protein. D genes are given only for firm matches. Some rows have no size entry. The others give once, few or many, or a class for an expanded clone.

>NA|TRBV7-8|TRBD1|TRBJ1-2
TGTGCCAGCAGCTTACGAGGACAGGGGGTTAATGGCTACACCTTC
CASSLRGQGVNGYTF
>NA|TRBV18|NA|TRBJ1-1
TGTGCCAGCTCCTCCTCGGCGGGGTTGGGAGCTTTCTTT
CASSSSAGLGAFF
>few|TRBV18|NA|TRBJ1-1
TGTGCCAGCTCACCATCGGAGGGGATGAACACTGAAGCTTTCTTT
CASSPSEGMNTEAFF
>NA|TRBV11-1|TRBD1|TRBJ1-2
TGTGCCAGCAGCCAAGGACAGGCCCAGGGGGGCTACACCTTC
CASSQGQAQGGYTF
>NA|TRBV15|NA|TRBJ2-1
TGTGCCACCAGACTTCTTGGGGCAGGGTCTTACAATGAGCAGTTCTTC
CATRLLGAGSYNEQFF
>NA|TRBV6-5|NA|TRBJ1-2
TGTGCCAGCAGTCGCCCATACGGAGGAAATGGCTACACCTTC
CASSRPYGGNGYTF
>NA|TRBV2|NA|TRBJ2-5
TGTGCCAGCAGTGAACAAGCACTATCACAAGAGACCCAGTACTTC
CASSEQALSQETQYF
>NA|TRBV7-2|NA|TRBJ1-4
TGTGCCAGCAGTCCCGGGGGGCTCGAGGAAAAACTGTTTTTT
CASSPGGLEEKLFF
>once|TRBV19|TRBD1|TRBJ1-2
TGTGCCAGTAGTATAAGGCGGGGACAGGGGAAAGGCTACACCTTC
CASSIRRGQGKGYTF
>NA|TRBV4-1|TRBD1|TRBJ1-2
TGCGCCAGCAGCCAGTCGGGACAGGGGACGGACTACACCTTC
CASSQSGQGTDYTF
>NA|TRBV5-1|NA|TRBJ2-2
TGCGCCAGCACCCTGGGGGCACAATACGCGAACACCGGGGAGCTGTTTTTT
CASTLGAQYANTGELFF
>NA|TRBV2|NA|TRBJ1-1
TGTGCCAGCAGCCGATGGTTCAGACAGCAGAACACTGAAGCTTTCTTT
CASSRWFRQQNTEAFF